This record covers a single TCR beta chain. This sample was included in a study of blood T cell repertoires in COVID-19. Overall study context: The United States, Italy and Spain provided the acute and convalescent COVID-19 samples. In each case, the material was cDNA or gDNA derived from T cells, B-cell-depleted T cells, or PBMCs.

In the study's own analysis: Reference gene primers were amplified, and this amplification served to estimate nucleated cell counts. Using immunoSEQ multiplex PCR, the repertoire was profiled, and TCRdb retains in-frame clones only, with some absent. The D gene and trimming were derived from the DNA, and the V and J assignments and clone size from that table. The sample records 75,000 to 80,000 clones, roughly 89% being singletons. CDR1 is KGHSH, CDR2 LQKENI, per germline. The CDR3 extends over 14 amino acids. The V end was cut by 5 bases, the J end by 5 bases, with 15 bases between. This clonotype was sampled from a human donor in a cohort sampled during active COVID-19. The chain is built from TRBV18 and TRBJ1-1, with D perhaps matching TRBD1 (5 bases). Sequenced: peripheral blood. This chain's CDR3 is CASSSPRGLTEAFF. DNA of the CDR3: TGTGCCAGCTCATCCCCGCGGGGACTAACTGAAGCTTTCTTT.